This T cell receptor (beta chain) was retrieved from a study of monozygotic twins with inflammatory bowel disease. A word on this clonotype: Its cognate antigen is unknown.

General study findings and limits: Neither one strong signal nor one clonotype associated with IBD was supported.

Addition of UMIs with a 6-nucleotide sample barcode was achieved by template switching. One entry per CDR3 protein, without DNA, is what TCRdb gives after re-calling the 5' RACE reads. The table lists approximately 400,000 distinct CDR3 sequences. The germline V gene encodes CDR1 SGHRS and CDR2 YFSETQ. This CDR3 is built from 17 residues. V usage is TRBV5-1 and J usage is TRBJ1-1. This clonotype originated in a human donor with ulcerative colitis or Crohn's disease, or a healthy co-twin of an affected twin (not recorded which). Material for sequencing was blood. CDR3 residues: CASSLAGPQGSRTEAFF.